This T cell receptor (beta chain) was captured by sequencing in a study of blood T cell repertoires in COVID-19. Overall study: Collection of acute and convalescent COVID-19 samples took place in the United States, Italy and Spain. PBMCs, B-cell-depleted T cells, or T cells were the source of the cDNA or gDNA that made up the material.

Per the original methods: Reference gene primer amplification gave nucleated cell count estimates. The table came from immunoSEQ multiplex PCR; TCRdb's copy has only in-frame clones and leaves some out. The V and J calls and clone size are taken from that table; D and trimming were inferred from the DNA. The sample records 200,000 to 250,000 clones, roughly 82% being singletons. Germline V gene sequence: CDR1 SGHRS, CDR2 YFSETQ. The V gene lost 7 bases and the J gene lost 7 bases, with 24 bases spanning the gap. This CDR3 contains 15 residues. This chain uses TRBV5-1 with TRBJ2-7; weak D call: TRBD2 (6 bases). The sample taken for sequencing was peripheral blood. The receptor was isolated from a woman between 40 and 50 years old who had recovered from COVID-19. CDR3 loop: CASLISPGSSLEQYF. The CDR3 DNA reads TGCGCCAGCCTTATTTCCCCCGGGAGTTCGTTAGAGCAGTACTTC. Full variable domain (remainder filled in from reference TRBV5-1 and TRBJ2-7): KAGVTQTPRYLIKTRGQQVTLSCSPISGHRSVSWYQQTPGQGLQFLFEYFSETQRNKGNFPGRFSGRQFSNSRSEMNVSTLELGDSALYLCASLISPGSSLEQYFGPGTRLTVT.